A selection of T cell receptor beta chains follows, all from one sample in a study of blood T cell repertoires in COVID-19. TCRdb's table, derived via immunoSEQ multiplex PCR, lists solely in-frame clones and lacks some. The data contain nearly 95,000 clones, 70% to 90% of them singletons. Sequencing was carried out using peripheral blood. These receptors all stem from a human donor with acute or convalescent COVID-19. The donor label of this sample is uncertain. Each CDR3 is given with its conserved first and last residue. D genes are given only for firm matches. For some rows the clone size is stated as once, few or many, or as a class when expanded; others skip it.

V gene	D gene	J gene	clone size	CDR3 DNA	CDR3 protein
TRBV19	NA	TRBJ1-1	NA	TGTGCCAGTAGTGCCCGTGCGGGGGCAGGGACTGAAGCTTTCTTT	CASSARAGAGTEAFF
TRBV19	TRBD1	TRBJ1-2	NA	TGTGCCAGTAGTATGACGGACAGGGGGAACTATGGCTACACCTTC	CASSMTDRGNYGYTF
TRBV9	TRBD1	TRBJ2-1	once	TGTGCCAGCAGCTCAACTTCTGGGACAGGGGGCTTCGGTGAGCAGTTCTTC	CASSSTSGTGGFGEQFF
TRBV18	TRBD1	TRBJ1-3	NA	TGTGCCAGCTCACTTACAGGGGGACGCTCTGGAAACACCATATATTTT	CASSLTGGRSGNTIYF
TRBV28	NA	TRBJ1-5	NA	TGTGCCAGCAGTTCCACACAGGTGAACAATCAGCCCCAGCATTTT	CASSSTQVNNQPQHF
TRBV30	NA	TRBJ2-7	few	TGTGCCTGGAGTGGACAGAGGGAGCAGTACTTC	CAWSGQREQYF
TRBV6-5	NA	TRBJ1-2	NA	TGTGCCAGCAGTTACGGAGGGATTTCTAACTATGGCTACACCTTC	CASSYGGISNYGYTF
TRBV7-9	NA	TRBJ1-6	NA	TGTGCCAGCAGCTTAGACGTACAGTCGAGCTCCTATAATTCACCCCTCCACTTT	CASSLDVQSSSYNSPLHF
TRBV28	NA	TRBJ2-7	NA	TGTGCCAGCAGTTCCCCCCACAGAAAATACGAGCAGTACTTC	CASSSPHRKYEQYF
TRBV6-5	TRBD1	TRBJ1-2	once	TGTGCCAGCAGTTCCGGACAGGGACTCTATGGCTACACCTTC	CASSSGQGLYGYTF
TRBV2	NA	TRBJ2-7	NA	TGTGCCAGCAGTGAAGCCGTGGGGGCTTCGGACGAGCAGTACTTC	CASSEAVGASDEQYF
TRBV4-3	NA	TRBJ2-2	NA	TGCGCCAGCAGCCAAGTATACGGGGTTGGCACCGGGGAGCTGTTTTTT	CASSQVYGVGTGELFF
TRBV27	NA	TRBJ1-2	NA	TGTGCCAGCAGTAGGGGATCCAGGGGATATGGTGGCTACACCTTC	CASSRGSRGYGGYTF
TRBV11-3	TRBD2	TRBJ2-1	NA	TGTGCCAGCAGCCGGGGACTAGCGGGTCTCAATGAGCAGTTCTTC	CASSRGLAGLNEQFF
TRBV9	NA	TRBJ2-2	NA	TGTGCCAGCAGCCTTTTTCCGGGTCCCGGGGAGCTGTTTTTT	CASSLFPGPGELFF
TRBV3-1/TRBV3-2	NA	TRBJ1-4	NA	TGTGCCAGCAGCTCCCACACAGGGCGGGAAAAACTGTTTTTT	CASSSHTGREKLFF
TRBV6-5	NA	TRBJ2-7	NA	TGTGCCAGCAGTTCCACGTCGGGGGGCTGGGAGCAGTACTTC	CASSSTSGGWEQYF
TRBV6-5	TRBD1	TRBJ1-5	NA	TGTGCCAGCAGTATCGGACAGGGGACTAATCAGCCCCAGCATTTT	CASSIGQGTNQPQHF
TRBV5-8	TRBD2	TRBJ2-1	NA	TGTGCCAGCAGCTTAGGAGGCGGGGGGGCCCGGTACAATGAGCAGTTCTTC	CASSLGGGGARYNEQFF
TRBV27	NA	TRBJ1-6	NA	TGTGCCAGCACCCCGAGCAGCACTACTTACTATAATTCACCCCTCCACTTT	CASTPSSTTYYNSPLHF
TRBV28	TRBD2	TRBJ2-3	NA	TGTGCCAGCAGTTCGGGGGGGCCGAATACGCAGTATTTT	CASSSGGPNTQYF
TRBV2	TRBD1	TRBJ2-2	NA	TGTGCCAGCAGTACGCGGACAGGGGGCCTCGGGGAGCTGTTTTTT	CASSTRTGGLGELFF
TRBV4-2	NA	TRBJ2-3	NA	TGTGCCAGCAGCCAAGTTGCGGGGGCTAGCACAGATACGCAGTATTTT	CASSQVAGASTDTQYF
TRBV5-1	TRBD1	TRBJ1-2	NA	TGCGCCAGCATGCAAAACCCCGGGACAGGGGGTAGTCAGGGCTACACCTTC	CASMQNPGTGGSQGYTF
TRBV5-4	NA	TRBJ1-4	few	TGTGCCAGCAGCCCGGCGGGTGGAAGGACTAATGAAAAACTGTTTTTT	CASSPAGGRTNEKLFF
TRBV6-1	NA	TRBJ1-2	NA	TGTGCCAGCAGTGAAGAGGGCGGCGGGGGCTACACCTTC	CASSEEGGGGYTF
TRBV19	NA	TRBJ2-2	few	TGTGCCAGTAGTATAGATCGGAGGAACACCGGGGAGCTGTTTTTT	CASSIDRRNTGELFF
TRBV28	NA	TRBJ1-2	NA	TGTGCCAGCAGTTTGGGGCGGCCCTTCTATGGCTACACCTTC	CASSLGRPFYGYTF
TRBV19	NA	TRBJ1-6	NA	TGTGCCAGTAGTGCCGGTAATTCACCCCTCCACTTT	CASSAGNSPLHF
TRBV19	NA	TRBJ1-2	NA	TGTGCCAGTACCCCCAGTGGGGGGTTTAACTATGGCTACACCTTC	CASTPSGGFNYGYTF
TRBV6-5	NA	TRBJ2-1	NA	TGTGCCAGCAGGGCGCACGGGACATCCGGTGAGCAGTTCTTC	CASRAHGTSGEQFF
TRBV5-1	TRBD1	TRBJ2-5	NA	TGCGCCAGCAGCCGTACAGGGGGCGGGGGTGAGACCCAGTACTTC	CASSRTGGGGETQYF
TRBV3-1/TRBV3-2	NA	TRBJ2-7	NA	TGTGCCAGCAGCCAAGCGGTCGGCGGTCGGGGGGCAACCTACGAGCAGTACTTC	CASSQAVGGRGATYEQYF
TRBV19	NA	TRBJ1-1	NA	TGTGCCAGTAGCGGACGGGGGAACACTGAAGCTTTCTTT	CASSGRGNTEAFF
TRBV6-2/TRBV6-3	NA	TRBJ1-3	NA	TGTGCCAGCAGTTACTCGAGGTCAGGGTTCGGAAACACCATATATTTT	CASSYSRSGFGNTIYF
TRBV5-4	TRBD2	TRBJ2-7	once	TGTGCCAGCAGCCCGACTAGCGGCTCCTACGAGCAGTACTTC	CASSPTSGSYEQYF
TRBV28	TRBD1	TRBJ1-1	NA	TGTGCCAGCAGTTTAGGGACAGAGCCCTTTTTT	CASSLGTEPFF
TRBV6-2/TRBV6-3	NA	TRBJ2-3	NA	TGTGCCAGCAGTTCTGGGTCCACAGTAGATACGCAGTATTTT	CASSSGSTVDTQYF
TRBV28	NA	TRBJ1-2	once	TGTGCCAGCAGACCCGGGACATCCTATGGCTACACCTTC	CASRPGTSYGYTF
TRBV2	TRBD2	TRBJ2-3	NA	TGTGCCAGCAGTCGGCTAGCGGACACAGATACGCAGTATTTT	CASSRLADTDTQYF
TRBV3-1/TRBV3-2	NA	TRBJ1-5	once	TGTGCCAGCAGCCAGAGGGGAGGGTCCCAGCCCCAGCATTTT	CASSQRGGSQPQHF
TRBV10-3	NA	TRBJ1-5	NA	TGTGCCATCAGCTCAGAGGTGGAATATAGCAATCAGCCCCAGCATTTT	CAISSEVEYSNQPQHF
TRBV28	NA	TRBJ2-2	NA	TGTGCCAGCAAAGAAGGGGGACACGCGAACACCGGGGAGCTGTTTTTT	CASKEGGHANTGELFF
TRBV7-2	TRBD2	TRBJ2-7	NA	TGTGCCAGCAGCGGGGGACTAGCGGATCTCTACGAGCAGTACTTC	CASSGGLADLYEQYF
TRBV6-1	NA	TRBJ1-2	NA	TGTGCCAGCAGTGAGACGAGGGAGAGCTACACCTTC	CASSETRESYTF
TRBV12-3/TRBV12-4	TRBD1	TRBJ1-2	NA	TGTGCCAGCAGCCCGGGACAGAACTATGGCTACACCTTC	CASSPGQNYGYTF
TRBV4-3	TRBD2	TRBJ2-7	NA	TGCGCCAGCAGCCGGGGACTAGCGGGGGCAAGCTCCTACGAGCAGTACTTC	CASSRGLAGASSYEQYF